This T cell receptor (beta chain) derives from a study of shared clonotypes between healthy human individuals. The unsorted PBMC replicate PCRs were performed with roughly 300 ng DNA, 25,000 to 30,000 T cell genomes. The assay was immunoSEQ multiplex PCR, and TCRdb's table has in-frame clones only and misses some. The repertoire holds about half a million clones, with about 84% as singletons. Points on this clone: As yet, its antigen is unknown.

Donors were healthy HIV-negative adults without recently reported acute infections or vaccinations. Germline-derived CDR1 and CDR2 are SGHRS and YFSETQ. The germline V and J ends were trimmed by 4 bases and 4 bases, with 17 bases remaining between them. The CDR3 sequence is 16 residues long. Study findings and constraints: Exclusively blood specimens were collected; tissue repertoires likely differ.

This sequence originates from a middle-aged woman in good health. Some clones in this sample may be carry-over from other donors' samples. The sequenced sample consisted of PBMCs. This chain joins TRBV5-1 and TRBJ2-2; no firm D call. CDR3 loop: CASSPGPRNPTGELFF. The CDR3 DNA follows: TGCGCCAGCAGCCCCGGACCCCGAAACCCCACCGGGGAGCTGTTTTTT. The variable domain in full, with the rest retrieved from reference TRBV5-1 and TRBJ2-2, is KAGVTQTPRYLIKTRGQQVTLSCSPISGHRSVSWYQQTPGQGLQFLFEYFSETQRNKGNFPGRFSGRQFSNSRSEMNVSTLELGDSALYLCASSPGPRNPTGELFFGEGSRLTVL.